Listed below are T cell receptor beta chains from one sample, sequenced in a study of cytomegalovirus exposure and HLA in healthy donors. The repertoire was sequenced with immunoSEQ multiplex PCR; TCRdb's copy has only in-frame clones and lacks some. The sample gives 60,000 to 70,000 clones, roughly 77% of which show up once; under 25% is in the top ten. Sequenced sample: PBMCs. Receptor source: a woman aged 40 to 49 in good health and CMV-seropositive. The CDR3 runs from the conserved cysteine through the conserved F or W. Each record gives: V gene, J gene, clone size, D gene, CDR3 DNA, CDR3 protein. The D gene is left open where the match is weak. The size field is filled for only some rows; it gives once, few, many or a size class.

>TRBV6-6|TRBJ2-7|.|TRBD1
TGTGCCAGCAGTTACGGTCCAGGGGGCAACGAGCAGTACTTC
CASSYGPGGNEQYF
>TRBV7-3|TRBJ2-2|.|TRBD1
TGTGCCAGCAGCTTACAGACAGGGGGAACCGGGGAGCTGTTTTTT
CASSLQTGGTGELFF
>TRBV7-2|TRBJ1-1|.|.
TGTGCCAGCAGCCCCGACTCCCTCGGCACTGAAGCTTTCTTT
CASSPDSLGTEAFF
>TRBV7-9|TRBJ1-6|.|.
TGTGCCAGCAGCCCCTCGCTGGGCTTGGCGTTTGGTGGTTCACCCCTCCACTTT
CASSPSLGLAFGGSPLHF
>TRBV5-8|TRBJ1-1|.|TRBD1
TGTGCCAGCAGCAAAGGGACAGGGGTGGACACTGAAGCTTTCTTT
CASSKGTGVDTEAFF
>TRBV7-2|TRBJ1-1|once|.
TGTGCCAGCAGCTTAGTCCGGAGGGAAGCTTTCTTT
CASSLVRREAFF
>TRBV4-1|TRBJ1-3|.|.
TGCGCCAGCAGCCAAGCCAATGCGGGGGCGAACTCTGGAAACACCATATATTTT
CASSQANAGANSGNTIYF
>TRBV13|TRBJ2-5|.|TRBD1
TGTGCCAGCAGCTTTCGAGGGGGCGGGGAGACCCAGTACTTC
CASSFRGGGETQYF
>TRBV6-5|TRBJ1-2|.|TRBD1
TGTGCCAGCAGTTATAACAGGGGAATTGGTGGCTACACCTTC
CASSYNRGIGGYTF
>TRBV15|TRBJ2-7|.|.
TGTGCCACCAGCAGAGAAGGAGTGAGGGCCTACGAGCAGTACTTC
CATSREGVRAYEQYF
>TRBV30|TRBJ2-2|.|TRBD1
TGTGCCTGGAGCCGCCGGGACAGGGTTACCGGGGAGCTGTTTTTT
CAWSRRDRVTGELFF
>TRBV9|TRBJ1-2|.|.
TGTGCCAGCAGCGTAGGGGACACCTACTATGGCTACACCTTC
CASSVGDTYYGYTF
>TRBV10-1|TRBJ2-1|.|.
TGCGCCAGCAGTGAGCCAAAGGTGGGGCGTGGGGTGGTCAATGAGCAGTTCTTC
CASSEPKVGRGVVNEQFF
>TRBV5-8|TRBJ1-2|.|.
TGTGCCAGCAGCTTTAGCGACGTTCATCTCTATGGCTACACCTTC
CASSFSDVHLYGYTF
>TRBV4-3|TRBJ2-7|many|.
TGCGCCAGCAGCCAGATGACAGTACCTTACCCTTCCTCCTACGAGCAGTACTTC
CASSQMTVPYPSSYEQYF
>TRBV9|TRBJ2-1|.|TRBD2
TGTGCCAGCAGCGTACGGGGGGATGAGCAGTTCTTC
CASSVRGDEQFF
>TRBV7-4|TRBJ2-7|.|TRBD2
TGTGCCAGCAGCTTGGACGGACTAGCGGGGGATTACGAGCAGTACTTC
CASSLDGLAGDYEQYF
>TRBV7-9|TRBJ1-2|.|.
TGTTCCAGCAGCTTAGGCCCCTCTGCGATTCGTGGTGGCTACACCTTC
CSSSLGPSAIRGGYTF
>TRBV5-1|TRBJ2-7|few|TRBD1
TGCGCCAGCAGCGTCGGGACAGTTACCTACGAGCAGTACTTC
CASSVGTVTYEQYF
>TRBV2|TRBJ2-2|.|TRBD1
TGTGCCAGCAGTGTGGACAGGGGGAGGACCGGGGAGCTGTTTTTT
CASSVDRGRTGELFF
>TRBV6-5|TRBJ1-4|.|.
TGTGCCAGCAGTGACCCATACAGGGAGGAAAAACTGTTTTTT
CASSDPYREEKLFF
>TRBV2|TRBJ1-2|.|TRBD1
TGTGCCAGCAGCCTAAGGACAGGGGGGGGCTCTAACTATGGCTACACCTTC
CASSLRTGGGSNYGYTF
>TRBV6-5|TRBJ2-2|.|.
TGTGCCAGCAGTTACTCGAGAGCCGGGGAGCTGTTTTTT
CASSYSRAGELFF
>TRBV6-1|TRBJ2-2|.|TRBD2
TGTGCCACCACTGGGGGGGACGGCACCGGGGAGCTGTTTTTT
CATTGGDGTGELFF
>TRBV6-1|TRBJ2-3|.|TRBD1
TGTGCCAGCAGTGATCCATCCAGGGGGCGAGATACGCAGTATTTT
CASSDPSRGRDTQYF
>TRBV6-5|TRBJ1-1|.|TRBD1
TGTGCCAGCAACTTCAGGGGGTCCGGCACTGAAGCTTTCTTT
CASNFRGSGTEAFF
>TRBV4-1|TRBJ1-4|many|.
TGCGCCAGCAGCCTTCCGGCTCTAAGGAGGGAAAAACTGTTTTTT
CASSLPALRREKLFF
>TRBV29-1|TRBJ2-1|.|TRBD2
TGCAGCGTTGAAAAGGCGGGGGGGTCCTACAATGAGCAGTTCTTC
CSVEKAGGSYNEQFF
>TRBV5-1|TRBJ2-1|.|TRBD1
TGCGCCAGCAGCTTGAACAGGGGGGATGAGCAGTTCTTC
CASSLNRGDEQFF
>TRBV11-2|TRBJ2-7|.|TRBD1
TGTGCCAGCAGCCTCGACAGGGGGCACTACGAGCAGTACTTC
CASSLDRGHYEQYF
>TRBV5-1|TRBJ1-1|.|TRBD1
TGCGCCAGCAGCCCAGGGGGGACCCCTGAAGCTTTCTTT
CASSPGGTPEAFF
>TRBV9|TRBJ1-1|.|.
TGTGCCAGCAGCGAACGGGATCTATCCACCAACACTGAAGCTTTCTTT
CASSERDLSTNTEAFF
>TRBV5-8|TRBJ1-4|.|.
TGTGCCAGCAGCCCCCGTCTCGATGAAAAACTGTTTTTT
CASSPRLDEKLFF
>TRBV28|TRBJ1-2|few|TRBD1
TGTGCCAGCACCTCACCCCGAGGGCAGGGGGACTATGGCTACACCTTC
CASTSPRGQGDYGYTF
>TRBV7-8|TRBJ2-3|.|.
TGTGCCAGCAGTCAATCCAGGGGTTTAACAGATACGCAGTATTTT
CASSQSRGLTDTQYF
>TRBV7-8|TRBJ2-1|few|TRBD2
TGTGCCAGCAGCTTAGCGGCGGGGGTTGCGTTCTTC
CASSLAAGVAFF
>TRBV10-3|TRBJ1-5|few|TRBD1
TGTGCCATCAAGGGGACAGCCGACAATCAGCCCCAGCATTTT
CAIKGTADNQPQHF
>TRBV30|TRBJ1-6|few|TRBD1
TGTGCCTGGAGCGCCGGGACAGGGTCGAATTCACCCCTCCACTTT
CAWSAGTGSNSPLHF
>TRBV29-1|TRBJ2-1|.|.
TGCAGCGTTGGAAAAGGGGCAACGAGAATTGGTGAGCAGTTCTTC
CSVGKGATRIGEQFF
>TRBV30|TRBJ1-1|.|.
TGTGCCTGGAAGGGGCGAGAGATGAACGCTGAAGCTTTCTTT
CAWKGREMNAEAFF
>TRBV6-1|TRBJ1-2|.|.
TGTGCCAGCAGTGAAAGATATGGGGGCCGTGGCTATGGCTACACCTTC
CASSERYGGRGYGYTF
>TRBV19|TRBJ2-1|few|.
TGTGCCAGTAGTAATAGACAGTACAATGAGCAGTTCTTC
CASSNRQYNEQFF
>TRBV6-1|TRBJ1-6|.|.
TGTGCCAGCAGTGAAACAGTAACTTATTCACCCCTCCACTTT
CASSETVTYSPLHF
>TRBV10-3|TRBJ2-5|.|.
TGTGCCATCAGTGAGAGGGGAGAGACCCAGTACTTC
CAISERGETQYF
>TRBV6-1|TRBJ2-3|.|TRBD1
TGTGCCAGCAGCTCGGACAGGGGTAAAGATACGCAGTATTTT
CASSSDRGKDTQYF